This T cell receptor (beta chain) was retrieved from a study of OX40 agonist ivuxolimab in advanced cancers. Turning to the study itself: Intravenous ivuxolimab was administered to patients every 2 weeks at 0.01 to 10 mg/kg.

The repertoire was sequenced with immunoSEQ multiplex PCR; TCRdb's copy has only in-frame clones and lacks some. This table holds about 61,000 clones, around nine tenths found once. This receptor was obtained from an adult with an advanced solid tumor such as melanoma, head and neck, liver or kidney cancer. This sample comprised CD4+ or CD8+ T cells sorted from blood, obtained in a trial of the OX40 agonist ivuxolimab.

The CDR3 here is CASSFIASLGTDTQYF. Here the CDR3 DNA reads TGCGCCAGCAGCTTCATAGCGTCATTGGGCACAGATACGCAGTATTTT. The chain recombines TRBV5-1 with TRBJ2-3; D is possibly TRBD2 (5 bases). Trimming took 2 bases from V and 1 from J, leaving 14 bases between them. The CDR3 contains 16 residues. Germline V gene sequence: CDR1 SGHRS, CDR2 YFSETQ.